This TCR beta chain was recovered during a study of T cells in Graves' hyperthyroidism and ophthalmopathy (dated 2019 in TCRdb). Concerning the study at large: Peripheral blood was collected at initial diagnosis, before any treatment. To identify distinguishing TCR V-J signatures, a discovery cohort of around 100 patients was used, comprising 43 with Graves' ophthalmopathy and under 60 with stable Graves' hyperthyroidism. An independent validation cohort of under 20 hyperthyroidism patients and 17 patients who later progressed to ophthalmopathy tested prospective prediction of ophthalmopathy. The roughly 100 discovery patients were randomly divided into training and test sets at a 7:3 ratio. In addition, the study compared T-cell repertoires in thyroid tissue and in blood from roughly six Graves' hyperthyroidism patients. After blood sampling, hyperthyroidism patients were treated with methimazole at a starting dose of 30 mg daily, and ophthalmopathy patients were treated with high-dose intravenous methylprednisolone. The paper describes TCR Vbeta CDR3 sequencing of around 140 peripheral blood samples, made up of around 41 ophthalmopathy patients, some 76 hyperthyroidism patients and some 17 progressor patients.

Amplification of TCR beta CDR3 regions was carried out from RNA transcripts. The TCR CDR3 was subjected to a first round of RT-PCR using the HTBI primer set and the Qiagen OneStep RT-PCR kit. Libraries were constructed in a second round of multiplex PCR, after which size selection and purification were carried out. Sequencing of the libraries was done on an Illumina HiSeq2000 using paired-end 100 bp reads. From the authors' description of their analysis: SOAPnuke was used to process the raw data, removing reads that contained adapters or uncalled bases, had a mean Phred below 15, or lacked an exact match to the constant primer or identifier. High-quality paired reads were merged using COPE v1.2.5, and each unique nucleotide sequence was defined as a clonotype. Clonotypes were aligned to IMGT TRBV, TRBD and TRBJ reference segments using MiTCR v1.1. The analysis included only V-J combinations with a frequency above 0.0001, which together covered roughly 99% of the repertoires. A TCS score was defined as the ratio of F50 (clonal expansion) to E x V (chaos), with BLOSUM62-based TCRdist applied between CDR3 peptides within each V-J. Welch's t-statistics and random forest reduced fewer than 600 V-J features to 13, which were used in a naive Bayes classifier (R e1071). In TCRdb, the public reads were trimmed at Q25 with fastp and aligned with MiXCR, with productive beta chains retained. Rows with a matching CDR3 protein are joined into one entry that keeps the most common DNA and genes. TCRdb, not the original authors, processed these V and J calls. Across this sample there are about 600,000 distinct CDR3 sequences, with roughly 16% seen only once. The ten largest make up around 3.5% of the sample.

Ophthalmopathy patients had moderately to severely active disease, with a Clinical Activity Score of 3 or more, a NOSPECS grade of 4 or more, and a disease duration of less than 3 months. Patients with uncontrolled infections, other autoimmune diseases, pregnancy or lactation were excluded. Diagnoses relied on clinical symptoms, serum thyroxine and TRAb, thyroid ultrasound and orbital computed tomography. PBMCs were isolated from roughly 10 ml of fresh peripheral blood by Ficoll-Paque density gradient centrifugation. Total RNA was extracted with Trizol reagent, and quality was checked on an Agilent 2100 Bioanalyzer. This clonotype was picked up many times. Its antigen remains unidentified. No clone much larger than this one lies a single base away; base qualities are absent. V is clipped by 10 bases and J by 5 bases, and the sequence between their germline boundaries is 14 bases long. From cysteine to phenylalanine, the CDR3 is 12 amino acids long. Left in the record is the CDR3 DNA by itself, 36 bases read in frame from the first base. The germline V gene sets CDR1 to SNHLY and CDR2 to FYNNEI.

The paper as a whole reports these results and caveats: Most expanded thyroid clonotypes (frequency above 0.001) were also found in blood, which suggests that blood repertoires may mirror thyroid immune responses. In validation, the model predicted progression to ophthalmopathy with approximately 71% sensitivity and less than 80% specificity, a median of 6.5 months before onset. A 13 V-J signature model separated ophthalmopathy from stable hyperthyroidism, with 87.88% sensitivity and 81.08% specificity in cross-validation and 80%/75% in testing. No statistical method was used to fix the sample size in advance, and group allocation was not hidden from the investigators.

The sample taken for sequencing was blood. The receptor comes from a woman aged 40 to 50 with Graves' ophthalmopathy. The rearrangement joined TRBV2 to TRBJ2-5; the D gene cannot be named for sure. The sequenced DNA is TGTGCCACTGCCCTCAGTCGGGAGACCCAGTACTTC. It codes for CATALSRETQYF.